The rows below give T cell receptor beta chains drawn from one sample of a study of blood T cell repertoires in COVID-19. Assay: immunoSEQ multiplex PCR; the TCRdb copy retains only in-frame clones and omits some. Of 400,000 to 550,000 clones listed, about 89% were seen once; the top ten hold more than 4%. Sequences were obtained from peripheral blood. These receptors all stem from a woman younger than 45 with acute or convalescent COVID-19. The CDR3 runs from the conserved cysteine through the conserved F or W. The D gene is left open where the match is weak. For some rows the clone size is stated as once, few or many, or as a class when expanded; others skip it.

J gene	clone size	D gene	V gene	CDR3 protein
TRBJ1-1	.	.	TRBV7-9	CASSLMGRMNTEAFF
TRBJ1-2	.	.	TRBV6-5	CATRVEANYGYTF
TRBJ1-2	.	TRBD1	TRBV5-4	CASSSARTGGSSGYGYTF
TRBJ1-4	.	TRBD1	TRBV24-1	CATSGTGLNEKLFF
TRBJ2-3	.	TRBD1	TRBV7-8	CASSLAPGQGNTQYF
TRBJ2-7	few	TRBD1	TRBV4-1	CASSPPDRAYEQYF
TRBJ2-1	.	.	TRBV2	CASIARTSDNEQFF
TRBJ1-1	.	.	TRBV7-9	CASSLTGWGNLWNTEAFF
TRBJ1-1	.	TRBD1	TRBV10-3	CAIRNLIQGAMNTEAFF
TRBJ2-7	.	.	TRBV25-1	CASSEYFQDEQYF
TRBJ1-6	.	.	TRBV30	CAWSIRGSYNSPLHF
TRBJ1-2	.	TRBD1	TRBV3-1/TRBV3-2	CASSQVGTGRESYTF
TRBJ2-2	.	TRBD2	TRBV10-2	CASSESGLARKLFTGELFF
TRBJ1-6	once	.	TRBV1	CTSSPLPGSPLHF
TRBJ1-4	.	.	TRBV7-9	CASSSGAGDEKLFF
TRBJ2-5	.	.	TRBV10-3	CAISEWTDGVQYF
TRBJ1-1	.	TRBD1	TRBV5-1	CASSLQGKSTEAFF
TRBJ1-6	.	TRBD1	TRBV4-1	CASSPENRGPVSSPLHF
TRBJ1-2	.	.	TRBV6-5	CASSITGTSHYGYTF
TRBJ2-2	.	TRBD1	TRBV6-5	CASSRQLQGTGELFF
TRBJ2-5	.	TRBD2	TRBV30	CAWDRAGGGKETQYF
TRBJ1-1	few	TRBD1	TRBV2	CASSHDRGRLNTEAFF
TRBJ2-6	.	TRBD2	TRBV28	CASSSGGLSGANVLTF
TRBJ2-2	.	.	TRBV2	CASGLWETGELFF
TRBJ2-7	once	.	TRBV5-6	CASSSGLREQYF
TRBJ2-1	.	TRBD2	TRBV4-2	CASSQESAGGNNEQFF
TRBJ2-3	.	.	TRBV2	CASSRQGTDTQYF
TRBJ2-7	.	.	TRBV2	CASSDFRGEQYF
TRBJ2-5	.	TRBD1	TRBV2	CASGQDRDKLQETQYF
TRBJ2-5	.	.	TRBV15	CATSTILGRGETQYF
TRBJ1-4	.	.	TRBV5-4	CASSLSATNEKLFF
TRBJ2-3	.	TRBD2	TRBV20-1	CSAPSGVAQYF
TRBJ2-5	.	TRBD2	TRBV7-9	CASSLAIGSGVETQYF
TRBJ2-7	few	TRBD1	TRBV5-8	CASSLDRAWDVEQYF
TRBJ1-1	.	TRBD1	TRBV11-2	CASSLLETGGVRNTEAFF
TRBJ2-2	few	TRBD2	TRBV7-3	CASSLAGVANTGELFF
TRBJ2-7	.	TRBD2	TRBV5-4	CASSLMGVAGGIEQYF
TRBJ2-5	.	.	TRBV2	CASSERILIALRETQYF
TRBJ2-5	.	TRBD2	TRBV20-1	CSASMRGGSYDKYQETQYF
TRBJ1-1	.	.	TRBV5-1	CASSITGLSTEAFF
TRBJ1-3	.	.	TRBV15	CATSRDLGNTIYF
TRBJ2-1	.	TRBD2	TRBV27	CASSTSRAGGPYNEQFF
TRBJ2-1	once	TRBD1	TRBV11-2	CASNPALDRGLYEQFF